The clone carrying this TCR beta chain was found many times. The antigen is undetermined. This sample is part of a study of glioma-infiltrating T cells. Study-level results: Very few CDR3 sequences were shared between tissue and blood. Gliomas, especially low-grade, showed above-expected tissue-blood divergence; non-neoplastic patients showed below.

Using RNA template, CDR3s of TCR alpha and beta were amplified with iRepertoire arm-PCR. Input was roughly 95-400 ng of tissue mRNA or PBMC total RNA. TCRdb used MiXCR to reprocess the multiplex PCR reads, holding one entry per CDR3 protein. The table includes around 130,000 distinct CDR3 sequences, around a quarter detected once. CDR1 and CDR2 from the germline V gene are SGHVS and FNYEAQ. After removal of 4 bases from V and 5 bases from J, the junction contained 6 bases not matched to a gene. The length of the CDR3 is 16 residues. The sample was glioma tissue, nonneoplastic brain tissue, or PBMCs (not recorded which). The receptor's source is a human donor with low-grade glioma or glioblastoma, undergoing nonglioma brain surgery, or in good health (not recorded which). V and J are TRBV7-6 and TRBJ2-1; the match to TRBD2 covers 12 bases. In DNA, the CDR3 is TGTGCCAGCAGCTCCCCGACTAGCGGGGGTGACAATGAGCAGTTCTTC. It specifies CASSSPTSGGDNEQFF. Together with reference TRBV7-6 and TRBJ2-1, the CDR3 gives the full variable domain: GAGVSQSPRYKVTKRGQDVALRCDPISGHVSLYWYRQALGQGPEFLTYFNYEAQQDKSGLPNDRFSAERPEGSISTLTIQRTEQRDSAMYRCASSSPTSGGDNEQFFGPGTRLTVL.